The sequence of this T cell receptor beta chain was determined in a study of identical twins. Template switching (which added a universal primer site) was used, and cDNA carried unique molecular identifiers. A single record per CDR3 protein comes from TCRdb applying MiXCR to the 5' RACE reads. This table holds fewer than 500,000 distinct CDR3 sequences, 24% found once. Unmatched junction bases numbered 9, after V lost 7 bases and J lost 2 bases. This CDR3 region has 14 residues. Germline V gene lookup returns CDR1 DFQATT and CDR2 SNEGSKA (reference sequence). In addition, the sample was reused for a study of T cells expressing NK-cell markers. From that report: In a group of 5 to 7 donors, dominant NKG2C+ clonotypes represented 1.0-7.0% of CD8+ T cells.

Sample: CD4+ T cells sorted from blood. V usage is TRBV20-1 and J usage is TRBJ2-7, with 9 bases identical to TRBD1. The receptor was derived from a woman aged 18-35 years in good health. The CDR3 here is CSVRGDRAPYEQYF. The CDR3 region has the DNA TGCAGTGTGAGGGGGGACAGGGCTCCCTACGAGCAGTACTTC.